Here is one T cell receptor (beta chain) with its context. This entry is derived from a study of T-cell reconstitution after alpha-beta-depleted transplantation in children. With 0 bases removed from V and 6 bases from J, the gap between germline ends came to 12 bases. The CDR3 length is 14 residues. Germline V gene sequence: CDR1 LGHDT, CDR2 YNNKEL (reference sequence). The authors prepared the TCRbeta library with unique molecular identifiers. Each CDR3 protein is one row after TCRdb ran MiXCR on the PCR reads. The table has about 600,000 distinct CDR3 sequences, roughly 24% seen once. The sample in question was PBMCs, mostly from graft donor cells, obtained 360 days after TCRalphabeta/CD19-depleted stem cell transplant. This receptor was identified in a boy under two years old who had a stem cell transplant for acute myeloid leukemia, so the T cells may come from the graft donor. The chain joins TRBV3-1 to TRBJ2-7, with D possibly being TRBD2 (5 bases). For the CDR3, the DNA is TGTGCCAGCAGCCAAGATTTCCCAGCGGTCGAGCAGTACGTC. Residues: CASSQDFPAVEQYV.